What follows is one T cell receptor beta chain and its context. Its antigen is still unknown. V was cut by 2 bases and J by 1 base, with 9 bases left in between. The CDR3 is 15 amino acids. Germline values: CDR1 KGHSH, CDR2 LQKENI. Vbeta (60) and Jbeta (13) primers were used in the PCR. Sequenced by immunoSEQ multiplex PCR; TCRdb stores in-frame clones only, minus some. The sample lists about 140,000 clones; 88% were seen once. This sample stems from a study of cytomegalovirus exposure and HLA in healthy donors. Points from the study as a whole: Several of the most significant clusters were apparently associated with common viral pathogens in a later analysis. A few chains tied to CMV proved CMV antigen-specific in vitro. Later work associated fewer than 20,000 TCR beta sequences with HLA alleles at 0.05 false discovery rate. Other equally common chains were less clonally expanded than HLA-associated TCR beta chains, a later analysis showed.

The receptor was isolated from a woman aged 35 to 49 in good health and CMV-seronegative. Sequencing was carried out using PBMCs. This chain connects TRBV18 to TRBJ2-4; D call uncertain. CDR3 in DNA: TGTGCCAGCTCACCATTTGATGCGGCCAAAAACATTCAGTACTTC. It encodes CASSPFDAAKNIQYF.